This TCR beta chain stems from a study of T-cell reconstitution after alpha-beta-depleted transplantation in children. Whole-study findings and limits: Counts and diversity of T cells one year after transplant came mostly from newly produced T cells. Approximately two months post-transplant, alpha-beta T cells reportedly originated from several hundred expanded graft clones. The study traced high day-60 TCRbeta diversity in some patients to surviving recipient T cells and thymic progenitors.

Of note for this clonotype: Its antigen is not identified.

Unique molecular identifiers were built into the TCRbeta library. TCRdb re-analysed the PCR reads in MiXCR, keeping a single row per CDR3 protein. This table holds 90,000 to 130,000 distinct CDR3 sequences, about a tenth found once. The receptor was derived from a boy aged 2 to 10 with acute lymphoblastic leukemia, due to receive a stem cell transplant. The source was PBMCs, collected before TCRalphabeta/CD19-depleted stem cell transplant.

The chain's CDR3 is CASSEHQIGETQYF. CDR3 nucleotide sequence: TGCGCCAGCAGTGAGCATCAAATAGGCGAGACCCAGTACTTC. J is TRBJ2-5 and V is TRBV10-1; D is uncertain. Per germline, CDR1 WNHNN and CDR2 SYGVQD (reference sequence). V lost 2 bases and J lost 5, with 12 bases in between. The CDR3 has 14 residues.